This TCR beta chain was captured by sequencing in a study of memory CD4+ T cells and cytomegalovirus serostatus. Single viable CD3+CD4+CD8-CD45RO+ cells were sorted as the memory CD4+ T cells. Original processing notes: Out-of-frame sequences were removed, leaving about 2,300,000 distinct TCRbeta sequences. Clones were read by immunoSEQ multiplex PCR, and TCRdb kept only the in-frame ones, dropping some. D and trimming were read from the DNA, whereas the V and J calls and clone size are those reported in that table. Counted here are about 54,000 clones, roughly 72% occurring once; the ten biggest clones make up 1.5% to 2%. The CDR3 is 16 residues long. With 2 bases clipped from V and 0 bases from J, the junction kept 5 bases outside the gene matches. Germline-derived CDR1 and CDR2 are SGHRS and YFSETQ.

The TCR comes from an adult in good health and CMV-seronegative. The sample taken for sequencing was memory CD4+ T cells from blood. The chain couples TRBV5-1 to TRBJ2-1, with 7 bases that match TRBD2. This CDR3 is CASSFLAAASYNEQFF. DNA for the CDR3: TGCGCCAGCAGCTTCCTAGCGGCTGCCTCCTACAATGAGCAGTTCTTC.